The rows below give T cell receptor beta chains drawn from one sample of a study of blood T cell repertoires in COVID-19. Data came from immunoSEQ multiplex PCR; TCRdb stores just in-frame clones and leaves some out. The data show some 27,000 clones, approximately 71% seen once. Sequencing was carried out using peripheral blood. The receptors come from a human donor in a cohort sampled during active COVID-19. Both conserved end residues are part of each CDR3. Fields, in order: D gene, V gene, clone size, J gene, CDR3 DNA, CDR3 protein. D genes are given only for firm matches. The size field is filled for only some rows; it gives once, few, many or a size class.

>.|TRBV11-3|few|TRBJ2-2
TGTGCCAGCAGCCCTACGAGAGGGACATACACCGGGGAGCTGTTTTTT
CASSPTRGTYTGELFF
>.|TRBV6-5|.|TRBJ2-3
TGTGCCAGCAGCCCCCAGAACCCCAGCACAGATACGCAGTATTTT
CASSPQNPSTDTQYF
>TRBD2|TRBV7-3|.|TRBJ2-3
TGTGCCAGCAGCAAAGGAGCGGGAGTAACAGATACGCAGTATTTT
CASSKGAGVTDTQYF
>.|TRBV19|once|TRBJ2-5
TGTGCCAGTAGTATCCCGCACGGTGAGACCCAGTACTTC
CASSIPHGETQYF
>.|TRBV7-9|once|TRBJ1-5
TGTGCCAGCAGCATCTACAGGGATGGCAATCAGCCCCAGCATTTT
CASSIYRDGNQPQHF
>.|TRBV7-2|few|TRBJ2-7
TGTGCCAGCAGCCTCCGGAGTGGAGGCCCCGAGCAGTACTTC
CASSLRSGGPEQYF
>.|TRBV27|.|TRBJ1-1
TGTGCCAGCAGTTTAGCGGGCAGCTACATCACTGAAGCTTTCTTT
CASSLAGSYITEAFF
>.|TRBV28|.|TRBJ2-3
TGTGCCAGCACCATGACTACCTCAGATACGCAGTATTTT
CASTMTTSDTQYF
>.|TRBV27|.|TRBJ1-4
TGTGCCAGCAGGTCTTTGTCAACTAATGAAAAACTGTTTTTT
CASRSLSTNEKLFF
>.|TRBV24-1|.|TRBJ1-2
TGTGCCACCAGTGAGACGACACAGACCTTCTATGGCTACACCTTC
CATSETTQTFYGYTF
>.|TRBV7-2|.|TRBJ2-3
TGTGCCAGCAGCTTAGTTCCTAGTTACACAGATACGCAGTATTTT
CASSLVPSYTDTQYF
>.|TRBV11-2|.|TRBJ1-2
TGTGCCAGCAGCTTAGATGCGGGGGACTATGGCTACACCTTC
CASSLDAGDYGYTF
>.|TRBV27|.|TRBJ1-2
TGTGCCAGCAGTTTACGGGGGGGGCTAAGGGCTCTGGATGGCTACACCTTC
CASSLRGGLRALDGYTF
>.|TRBV4-1|few|TRBJ2-1
TGCGCCAGCAGCCAAGACTTCCACTCCCGCAATGAGCAGTTCTTC
CASSQDFHSRNEQFF
>.|TRBV19|.|TRBJ2-3
TGTGCCAGTAGTATAGTTCCGGAGGGGGATACGCAGTATTTT
CASSIVPEGDTQYF
>.|TRBV6-5|.|TRBJ1-1
TGTGCCAGCAGTTACTGGGCTGACACTGAAGCTTTCTTT
CASSYWADTEAFF